This T cell receptor (beta chain) was documented in a study of long-term antiretroviral therapy in people with HIV. This clone was counted a few times. The length of the CDR3 is 15 residues. Trimming removed 1 base from V and 7 bases from J, with 15 bases in between. Per germline, CDR1 SGHDT and CDR2 YYEEEE. At survey level, the immunoSEQ assay was run in its v3.0 version. Measured with immunoSEQ multiplex PCR; TCRdb has only the in-frame clones, and not every one. The sample records about 24,000 clones, around 80% being singletons. This receptor was taken from a middle-aged woman with HIV. Sample: unsorted PBMCs, taken 1.2 years after starting antiretroviral therapy. V gene TRBV5-6 combines with J gene TRBJ2-1; possible D gene TRBD1, 6 bases. The CDR3 protein is CASSLNDRTGNEQFF. The CDR3 DNA reads TGTGCCAGCAGCTTGAACGACAGGACCGGGAATGAGCAGTTCTTC.